Listed below are T cell receptor beta chains from one sample, sequenced in a study of CD8 T cells in ankylosing spondylitis. TCRdb reprocessed the 5' RACE reads with MiXCR, giving one entry per CDR3 protein. The sample has some 140,000 distinct CDR3 sequences; approximately 7.4% are singletons. The sample comprised blood, either unsorted or a sorted T cell fraction (not recorded which). The receptors come from a female donor with ankylosing spondylitis or in good health (not recorded which). Both conserved end residues are part of each CDR3. The D gene is left open where the match is weak. Clone size is shown for a subset of rows, as once, few, many or a class of expanded clone.

cdr3_aa cdr3_nt cdr3_length v_call clone_size j_call d_call
CATSTGPNTEAFF TGTGCCACCAGCACAGGGCCGAACACTGAAGCTTTCTTT 13 TRBV15 many TRBJ1-1 -
CASSLDVGLYEQYF TGCGCCAGCAGCTTGGATGTGGGCCTATACGAGCAGTACTTC 14 TRBV5-1 many TRBJ2-7 -
CASRLLGGFSNQPQHF TGTGCCAGTAGGCTGTTGGGAGGATTTAGCAATCAGCCCCAGCATTTT 16 TRBV19 - TRBJ1-5 -
CASSLAGVGKYEQYF TGTGCCAGCAGCTTGGCCGGCGTCGGAAAATACGAGCAGTACTTC 15 TRBV5-5 many TRBJ2-7 -
CASSLDMLSGELFF TGCGCCAGCAGCTTGGATATGCTGAGCGGGGAGCTGTTTTTT 14 TRBV5-1 many TRBJ2-2 -
CASSLQGFREKLFF TGTGCCAGCAGTTTACAGGGATTTCGAGAAAAACTGTTTTTT 14 TRBV28 many TRBJ1-4 -
CAISEHGANTEAFF TGTGCCATCAGTGAGCACGGGGCAAACACTGAAGCTTTCTTT 14 TRBV10-3 many TRBJ1-1 -
CASSLETGTTYEQYF TGTGCCAGCAGCTTGGAGACAGGGACCACCTACGAGCAGTACTTC 15 TRBV7-2 many TRBJ2-7 TRBD1
CASSLEDSGDTQYF TGTGCCAGCAGCTTGGAGGACAGTGGAGATACGCAGTATTTT 14 TRBV7-9 many TRBJ2-3 -
CASNTRQGSIATNEKLFF TGCGCCAGCAACACACGACAGGGCTCAATAGCAACTAATGAAAAACTGTTTTTT 18 TRBV4-1 many TRBJ1-4 TRBD1
CASSLRATGARTEAFF TGCGCCAGCAGCCTAAGGGCGACGGGGGCCCGCACTGAAGCTTTCTTT 16 TRBV5-1 few TRBJ1-1 -
CSVRTGGTTDTQYF TGCAGCGTTCGGACAGGGGGTACTACAGATACGCAGTATTTT 14 TRBV29-1 many TRBJ2-3 TRBD1
CASSRQVNLDYGYTF TGTGCCAGTAGTCGCCAGGTTAATCTCGACTATGGCTACACCTTC 15 TRBV19 - TRBJ1-2 -
CASSPEFSVLSNQPQHF TGTGCCAGCAGCCCCGAGTTTAGTGTACTTAGCAATCAGCCCCAGCATTTT 17 TRBV7-6 - TRBJ1-5 -
CSVGGQGWDGYTF TGCAGCGTCGGCGGACAGGGTTGGGATGGCTACACCTTC 13 TRBV29-1 many TRBJ1-2 TRBD1
CASRTGGGGTEAFF TGTGCCAGCAGGACGGGTGGGGGAGGCACTGAAGCTTTCTTT 14 TRBV2 many TRBJ1-1 -
CASSFFPTEYGYTF TGTGCCAGCAGTTTTTTCCCGACAGAATATGGCTACACCTTC 14 TRBV12-3/TRBV12-4 many TRBJ1-2 -
CASIASISTDTQYF TGTGCCAGCATAGCGAGCATCAGCACAGATACGCAGTATTTT 14 TRBV11-1 - TRBJ2-3 -
CASSLRDRGRGYTF TGTGCCAGCAGCCTTAGAGACAGGGGACGCGGCTACACCTTC 14 TRBV7-9 - TRBJ1-2 TRBD1
CSARVGTEAFF TGCAGTGCTAGAGTAGGGACTGAAGCTTTCTTT 11 TRBV20-1 many TRBJ1-1 -
CASSLVLAPGSKAEQYF TGTGCCAGCAGTTTAGTCCTGGCCCCGGGCTCAAAAGCCGAGCAGTACTTC 17 TRBV12-3/TRBV12-4 many TRBJ2-7 -
CASTGTGVQGTQYF TGTGCCAGTACCGGGACAGGGGTTCAGGGTACGCAGTATTTT 14 TRBV19 - TRBJ2-3 TRBD1
CATSDPRGAKGNQPQHF TGTGCCACCAGTGATCCCAGGGGGGCGAAGGGCAATCAGCCCCAGCATTTT 17 TRBV24-1 many TRBJ1-5 TRBD1
CASSLSGNQPQHF TGTGCCAGCAGCTTAAGTGGGAATCAGCCCCAGCATTTT 13 TRBV7-9 many TRBJ1-5 -
CASSGLGNTIYF TGTGCCAGCAGTGGACTTGGAAACACCATATATTTT 12 TRBV2 many TRBJ1-3 -
CSARGSTDTQYF TGCAGTGCTAGAGGAAGCACAGATACGCAGTATTTT 12 TRBV20-1 few TRBJ2-3 -
CASSGAEGTTDTQYF TGTGCCAGCAGTGGCGCGGAGGGGACCACAGATACGCAGTATTTT 15 TRBV6-1 many TRBJ2-3 -
CSAAGSSNQPQHF TGCAGTGCCGCAGGGAGTAGCAATCAGCCCCAGCATTTT 13 TRBV20-1 many TRBJ1-5 -
CASSAGTGGLNTEAFF TGTGCCAGCAGCGCCGGGACAGGGGGCTTGAACACTGAAGCTTTCTTT 16 TRBV9 few TRBJ1-1 TRBD1
CASRQQGAPSYNEQFF TGTGCCAGCAGACAACAGGGGGCTCCTTCCTACAATGAGCAGTTCTTC 16 TRBV12-3/TRBV12-4 many TRBJ2-1 TRBD1
CATSRELINQPQHF TGTGCCACCAGCAGAGAATTGATCAATCAGCCCCAGCATTTT 14 TRBV15 many TRBJ1-5 -
CASSLEALSSYEQYF TGCGCCAGCAGCTTGGAAGCGCTTAGCTCCTACGAGCAGTACTTC 15 TRBV5-1 many TRBJ2-7 -
CASRTGRNSPLHF TGTGCCAGCAGGACAGGGAGGAATTCACCCCTCCACTTT 13 TRBV12-3/TRBV12-4 many TRBJ1-6 TRBD1
CASSLAGVAYEQYF TGTGCCAGCAGCTTAGCGGGAGTCGCCTACGAGCAGTACTTC 14 TRBV7-9 many TRBJ2-7 -
CASSRLDSSDQPQHF TGTGCCAGCAGCCGTTTGGACAGTTCGGATCAGCCCCAGCATTTT 15 TRBV5-5 many TRBJ1-5 -
CASSVAGTGSDEQYF TGTGCCAGCAGCGTGGCCGGGACAGGGTCCGACGAGCAGTACTTC 15 TRBV9 many TRBJ2-7 TRBD1
CASSPRDRVYVQYF TGTGCCAGCTCACCGCGGGACAGGGTCTACGTGCAGTACTTC 14 TRBV18 - TRBJ2-7 TRBD1
CASSSPGGGHGYTF TGTGCCAGCAGTTCTCCCGGCGGGGGACATGGCTACACCTTC 14 TRBV27 many TRBJ1-2 -
CASSPREGIGEAFF TGTGCCAGCAGTCCCAGGGAAGGTATAGGTGAAGCTTTCTTT 14 TRBV12-3/TRBV12-4 many TRBJ1-1 -
CASSFFTDTQYF TGTGCCAGCAGTTTCTTCACAGATACGCAGTATTTT 12 TRBV12-3/TRBV12-4 many TRBJ2-3 -
CAISPGGLAGAGDTQYF TGTGCCATCAGTCCCGGCGGACTAGCGGGGGCGGGGGATACGCAGTATTTT 17 TRBV10-3 many TRBJ2-3 TRBD2
CASSQEAANPSTDTQYF TGCGCCAGCAGCCAAGAGGCGGCAAACCCAAGCACAGATACGCAGTATTTT 17 TRBV4-3 many TRBJ2-3 -
CASSEAADRVLSGNTIYF TGTGCCAGCAGTGAAGCGGCCGACAGGGTCCTCTCTGGAAACACCATATATTTT 18 TRBV2 many TRBJ1-3 TRBD1